This T cell receptor beta chain was sequenced in a study of Ad26.COV2.S vaccination and SARS-CoV-2 variants. Study observations and caveats: It was found that vaccine and placebo recipients had similar non-spike TCR breadth.

On this clone itself: Its antigen is unknown.

The treatment is: about 20 received Ad26.COV2.S at low or high dose, single or two shots; five or six received placebo; per-sample allocation not given. Sampling was done on day 63 after the first vaccine or placebo injection. The protocol was immunoSEQ multiplex PCR, while the TCRdb copy is restricted to in-frame clones and leaves out a portion. There are about 480,000 clones in the sample; roughly 89% occur only once, and roughly 12% lies in the top ten. Trimming took 3 bases from V and 5 from J; bases not matched to a gene: 5. Germline CDR1 is MDHEN and CDR2 is SYDVKM. The CDR3 totals 15 residues.

This TCR was sampled from a person aged 18-60 years who received the Ad26.COV2.S COVID-19 vaccine or a placebo. The specimen was peripheral blood, collected in a trial of Ad26.COV2.S vaccine versus placebo. The rearrangement uses TRBV28 and TRBJ2-7, with 12 nucleotides matching TRBD2. The CDR3 bases are TGTGCCAGCAGTTTGACTAGCGGGAGTAAAAACGAGCAGTACTTC. It translates to CASSLTSGSKNEQYF.